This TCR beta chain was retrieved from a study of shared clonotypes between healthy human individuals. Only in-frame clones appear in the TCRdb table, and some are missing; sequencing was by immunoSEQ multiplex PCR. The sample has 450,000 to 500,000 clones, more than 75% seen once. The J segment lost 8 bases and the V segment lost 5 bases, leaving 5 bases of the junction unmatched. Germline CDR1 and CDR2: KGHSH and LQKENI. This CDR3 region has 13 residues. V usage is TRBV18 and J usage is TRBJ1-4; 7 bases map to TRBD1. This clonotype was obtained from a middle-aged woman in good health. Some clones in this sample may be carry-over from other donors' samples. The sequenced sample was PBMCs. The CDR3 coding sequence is TGTGCCAGCTCAACGGGACAGCGGGAAAAACTGTTTTTT. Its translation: CASSTGQREKLFF.